This entry features one T cell receptor (beta chain) sequence. The CDR3 spans 12 residues. The V end lost 2 bases, the J end lost 2 bases, and 7 bases lay between the germline ends. CDR1 SQVTM and CDR2 ANQGSEA come from the germline V gene. This sample was included in a study of shared clonotypes between healthy human individuals. It was CD45RO-negative cells, positively selected for CCR7, that made up naive CD8 cells, with terminally differentiated effector memory CD45RA+ cells excluded. At the deep level, the assay was run. Profiling relied on immunoSEQ multiplex PCR, and the TCRdb table lists in-frame clones only, not all of them. The sample lists nearly 2 million clones, less than 95% occurring once.

Material for sequencing was naive CD8+ T cells sorted from blood. The receptor's source is a man younger than 30 in good health. V gene TRBV29-1 combines with J gene TRBJ2-7, with D hard to call. The DNA of the CDR3 is TGCAGCGTTGAAAGTCCTCCCTACGAGCAGTACTTC. Amino acid sequence: CSVESPPYEQYF.